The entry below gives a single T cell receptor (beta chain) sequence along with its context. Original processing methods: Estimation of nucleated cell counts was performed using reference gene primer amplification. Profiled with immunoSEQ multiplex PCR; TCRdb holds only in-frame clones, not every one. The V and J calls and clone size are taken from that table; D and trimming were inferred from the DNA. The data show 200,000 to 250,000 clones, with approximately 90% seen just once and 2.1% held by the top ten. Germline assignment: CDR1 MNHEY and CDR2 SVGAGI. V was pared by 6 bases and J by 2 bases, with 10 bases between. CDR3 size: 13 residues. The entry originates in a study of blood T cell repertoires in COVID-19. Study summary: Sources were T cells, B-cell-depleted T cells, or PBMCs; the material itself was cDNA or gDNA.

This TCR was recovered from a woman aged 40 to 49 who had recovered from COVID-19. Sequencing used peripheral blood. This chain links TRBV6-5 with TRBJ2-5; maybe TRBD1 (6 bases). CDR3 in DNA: TGTGCCAGCAGCCGGACAGTGCAAGAGACCCAGTACTTC. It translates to CASSRTVQETQYF.